The 9 T cell receptor beta chains below all came from one sample that was sequenced in a study of T cell clonality in common variable immunodeficiency. Using immunoSEQ multiplex PCR, the repertoire was profiled, and TCRdb retains in-frame clones only, with some absent. This record lists about 52,000 clones, none seen once only, and the top ten clones contain under 2%. Sequenced: peripheral blood mononuclear cells. The origin of the receptors is a person aged 18 to 69 in good health.

There are a few counts of this clone. The CDR3 end lies 3 residues beyond the end of the read and is filled in from the germline J gene. This chain connects TRBV7-9 to TRBJ1-1; TRBD1 aligns across 8 bases. Germline loops: CDR1 SEHNR, CDR2 FQNEAQ (reference sequence). This CDR3 has 14 amino acids. Partial CDR3 DNA: TGTGCCAGCACCGAAAGTGGACAGGGTAACTCC. It specifies CASTESGQGNS. The whole CDR3 reads CASTESGQGNSAFF.

This CDR3 reads CSGQVISNQPQHF. CDR3 DNA (partial): TGCAGTGGTCAGGTCATAAGCAATCAGCCC. The genes are TRBV20-1 and TRBJ1-5; D uncertain. The read ends 3 residues early relative to the CDR3; the germline J gene fills the gap. V lost 7 bases and J 1 base, leaving 11 bases between the germline ends. This CDR3 is built from 13 residues. The germline CDR1 and CDR2 sequences are DFQATT and SNEGSKA (reference sequence).

This clone was detected many times. The CDR3 is cut off 3 residues early in the read; its end comes from the germline J gene. The V and J genes are TRBV19 and TRBJ1-2; D is possibly TRBD1 (5 bases). Germline CDR1 and CDR2: LNHDA and SQIVND (reference sequence). V lost 6 bases to trimming and J lost 6 bases, with 11 bases between them. This CDR3 comprises 12 residues. CDR3 bases read: TGTGCCAGTAGGGGGGGACCCGATGGC. This gives the protein CASRGGPDG. The full CDR3 is CASRGGPDGYTF.

Ten or more counts support this clone. The observed sequence ends 3 residues before the CDR3 terminus, with the missing tail filled in from the germline J gene. This chain uses TRBV14 with TRBJ2-1, with 12 nucleotides matching TRBD2. This CDR3 has 16 residues. Germline V gene lookup returns CDR1 SGHDN and CDR2 FVKESK. The trim removed 4 bases at V and 7 bases at J, leaving 8 bases unmatched. CDR3 bases read: TGTGCCAGCAGCCTCCCTAGCGGGAGGGCAAGAAATGAG. This translates into CASSLPSGRARNE. In full, the CDR3 is CASSLPSGRARNEQFF.

This clone has ten or more counts. The CDR3 is cut off 3 residues early in the read; its end comes from the germline J gene. The chain combines TRBV30 with TRBJ1-2; 7 bases line up with TRBD1. Trimming took 3 bases from V and 0 from J; bases not matched to a gene: 7. CDR1 is GTSNPN, CDR2 SVGIG, per germline (reference sequence). The CDR3 is 15 amino acids. Partial CDR3 DNA: TGTGCCTGGAGCCGGCCAGGGGGGACTAACTATGGC. Translation gives CAWSRPGGTNYG. In full, the CDR3 is CAWSRPGGTNYGYTF.

As regards this clone: The read halts 3 residues ahead of the CDR3 end, with the missing end drawn from the germline J gene. The chain has TRBV7-9 and TRBJ1-3, with 11 bases matching TRBD1. CDR1 SEHNR and CDR2 FQNEAQ come from the germline V gene (reference sequence). With 2 bases clipped from V and 9 bases from J, the junction kept 6 bases outside the gene matches. This CDR3 contains 15 residues. CDR3 loop: CASSLWDRGSATIYF. The DNA read from the CDR3 is TGTGCCAGCAGCTTATGGGACAGGGGGTCGGCCACC.

This clone was detected many times. The read comes to an end 3 residues before the CDR3 does, leaving the germline J gene to fill in the end. The chain couples TRBV7-9 to TRBJ2-7; TRBD2 agrees at 13 bases. Germline trimming cut 5 bases from V and 5 bases from J; bases unmatched to any gene: 3. The CDR3 length is 14 residues. Germline CDR1 SEHNR, CDR2 FQNEAQ (reference sequence). CDR3 amino acids: CASSQGLAGNEQYF. The CDR3 bases that were read are TGTGCCAGCAGCCAGGGACTAGCGGGAAACGAG.

This clone was counted between two and nine times. From the germline J gene comes the end of the CDR3, since the read stops 3 residues before it. This chain links TRBV20-1 with TRBJ2-5, with 9 bases identical to TRBD1. V gave up 4 bases and J gave up 3 bases; unmatched junction bases: 15. The CDR3 extends over 17 amino acids. CDR1 DFQATT and CDR2 SNEGSKA come from the germline V gene (reference sequence). The sequenced part of the CDR3 DNA is TGCAGTGCTAAGGACAGGGGAGGTTCGCGGGGAAAAGAGACC. Translating it yields CSAKDRGGSRGKET. The full CDR3 protein reads CSAKDRGGSRGKETQYF.

This clone has just a few counts. One end of the junction is discordant with germline, which a read error may explain. The sequenced fragment ends 3 residues before the CDR3 boundary, so the rest is inferred from the germline J gene. This specimen includes other DNA sequences encoding the same CDR3. The chain uses TRBV7-9 and TRBJ1-3; 8 bases are a match to TRBD1. The germline gives CDR1 SEHNR, CDR2 FQNEAQ (reference sequence). This CDR3 region has 14 residues. The CDR3 sequence is CASSLPTGGNTIYF. The part of the CDR3 DNA that was read is TGTGCCAGCAGCCTACCAACAGGGGGAAACACT.